The clone carrying this T cell receptor beta chain was seen repeatedly, ten times or more. Its target is unknown. Quantitative 5'-RACE with molecular barcodes was used to make the TCR beta libraries. TCRdb used MiXCR to reprocess the 5' RACE reads, holding one entry per CDR3 protein. The sample carries tens of thousands of distinct CDR3 sequences, over 5% recorded once. The sample comes from a study of CD8 T cells in ankylosing spondylitis. Study-level points and caveats: Clones linked to disease were reported to show significant enrichment in matched ankylosing spondylitis synovial fluid. A motif of roughly 8 highly homologous TCR beta variants was seen as apparently characteristic of ankylosing spondylitis blood.

The germline gives CDR1 KGHSH, CDR2 LQKENI. CDR3 length: 17 amino acids. V was trimmed by 2 bases and J by 3 bases, leaving 20 bases between them. The clonotype originates from a male donor with ankylosing spondylitis. The chain couples TRBV18 to TRBJ2-7, with a possible D match to TRBD2 (6 bases). The material sequenced was synovial fluid, either unsorted or a sorted T cell fraction (not recorded which). CDR3 protein: CASSPGGSGLNGYEQYF. In DNA, the CDR3 is TGTGCCAGCTCACCAGGGGGGAGCGGGCTGAATGGCTACGAGCAGTACTTC.